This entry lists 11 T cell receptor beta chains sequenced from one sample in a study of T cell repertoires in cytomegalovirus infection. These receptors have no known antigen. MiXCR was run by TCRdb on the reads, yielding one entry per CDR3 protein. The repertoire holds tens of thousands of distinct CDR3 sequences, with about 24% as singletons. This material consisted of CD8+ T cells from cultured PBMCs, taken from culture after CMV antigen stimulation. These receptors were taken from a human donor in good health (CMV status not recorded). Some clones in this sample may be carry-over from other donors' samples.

The CDR3 loop is CASSQGRQGLSYEQYF. Written as DNA, the CDR3 is TGTGCCAGCAGCCAGGGGCGGCAGGGACTGTCCTACGAGCAGTACTTC. The chain couples TRBV7-9 to TRBJ2-7, with D tentatively TRBD1 or TRBD2 (6 bases each). Germline loops: CDR1 SEHNR, CDR2 FQNEAQ (reference sequence). The CDR3 is made up of 16 amino acids. The germline V and J ends were trimmed by 5 bases and 1 base, with 18 bases remaining between them. The whole variable domain, filled in from reference TRBV7-9 and TRBJ2-7, reads DTGVSQNPRHKITKRGQNVTFRCDPISEHNRLYWYRQTLGQGPEFLTYFQNEAQLEKSRLLSDRFSAERPKGSFSTLEIQRTEQGDSAMYLCASSQGRQGLSYEQYFGPGTRLTVT.

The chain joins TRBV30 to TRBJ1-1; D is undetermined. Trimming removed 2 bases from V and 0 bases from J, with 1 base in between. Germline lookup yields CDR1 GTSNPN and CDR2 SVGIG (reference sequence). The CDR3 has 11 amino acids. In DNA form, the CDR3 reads TGTGCCTGGAGTTTGAACACTGAAGCTTTCTTT. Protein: CAWSLNTEAFF.

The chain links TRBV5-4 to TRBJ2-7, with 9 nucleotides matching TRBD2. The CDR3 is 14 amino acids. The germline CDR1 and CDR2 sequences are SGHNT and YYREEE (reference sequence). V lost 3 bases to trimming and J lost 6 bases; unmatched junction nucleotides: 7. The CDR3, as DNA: TGTGCCAGCAGCTCGGGGACTAGCATACGCGAGCAGTACTTC. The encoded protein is CASSSGTSIREQYF.

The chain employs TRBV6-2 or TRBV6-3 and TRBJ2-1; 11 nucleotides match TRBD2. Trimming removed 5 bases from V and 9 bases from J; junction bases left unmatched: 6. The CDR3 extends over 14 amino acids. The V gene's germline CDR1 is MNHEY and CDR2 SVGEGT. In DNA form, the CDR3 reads TGTGCCAGCAGTACCTTACTAGCGGGAGTTGAGCAGTTCTTC. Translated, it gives CASSTLLAGVEQFF.

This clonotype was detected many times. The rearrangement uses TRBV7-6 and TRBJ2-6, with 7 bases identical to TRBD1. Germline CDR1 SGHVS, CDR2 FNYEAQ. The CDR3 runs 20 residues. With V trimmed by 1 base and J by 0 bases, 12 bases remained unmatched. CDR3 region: CASSLESDRYPSSGANVLTF. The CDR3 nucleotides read TGTGCCAGCAGCTTAGAGTCGGACAGGTACCCCTCCTCTGGGGCCAACGTCCTGACTTTC.

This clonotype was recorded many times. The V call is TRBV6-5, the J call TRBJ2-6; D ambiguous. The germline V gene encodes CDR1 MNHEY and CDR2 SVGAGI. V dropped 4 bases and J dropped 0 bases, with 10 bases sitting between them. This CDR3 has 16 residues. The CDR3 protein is CASSFDLHSGANVLTF. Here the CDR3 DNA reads TGTGCCAGCAGTTTCGATCTACACTCTGGGGCCAACGTCCTGACTTTC.

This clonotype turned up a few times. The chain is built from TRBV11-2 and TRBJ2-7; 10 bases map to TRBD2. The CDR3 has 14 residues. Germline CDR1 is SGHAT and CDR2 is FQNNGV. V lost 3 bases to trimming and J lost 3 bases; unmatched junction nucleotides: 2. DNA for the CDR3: TGTGCCAGCAGCTTGGGACTAGCGAGCTACGAGCAGTACTTC. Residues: CASSLGLASYEQYF.

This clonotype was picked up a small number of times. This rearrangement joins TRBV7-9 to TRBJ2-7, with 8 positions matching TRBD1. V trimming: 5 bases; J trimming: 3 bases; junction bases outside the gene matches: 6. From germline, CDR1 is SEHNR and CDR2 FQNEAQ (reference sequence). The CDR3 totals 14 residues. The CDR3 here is CASSPPDRDYEQYF. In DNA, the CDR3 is TGTGCCAGCAGCCCCCCGGACAGGGACTACGAGCAGTACTTC. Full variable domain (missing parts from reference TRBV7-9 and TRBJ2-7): DTGVSQNPRHKITKRGQNVTFRCDPISEHNRLYWYRQTLGQGPEFLTYFQNEAQLEKSRLLSDRFSAERPKGSFSTLEIQRTEQGDSAMYLCASSPPDRDYEQYFGPGTRLTVT.

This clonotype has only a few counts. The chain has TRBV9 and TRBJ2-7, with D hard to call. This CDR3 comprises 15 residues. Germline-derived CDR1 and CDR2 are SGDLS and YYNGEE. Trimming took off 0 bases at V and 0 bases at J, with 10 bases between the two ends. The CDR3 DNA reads TGTGCCAGCAGCGTAGGTTCTCAGAACTCCTACGAGCAGTACTTC. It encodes CASSVGSQNSYEQYF.

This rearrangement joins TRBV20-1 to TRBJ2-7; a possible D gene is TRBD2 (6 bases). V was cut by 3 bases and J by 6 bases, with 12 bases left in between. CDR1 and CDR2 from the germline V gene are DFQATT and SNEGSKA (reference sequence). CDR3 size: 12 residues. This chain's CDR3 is CSARVGGAEQYF. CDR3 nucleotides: TGCAGTGCTAGGGTTGGAGGGGCCGAGCAGTACTTC.

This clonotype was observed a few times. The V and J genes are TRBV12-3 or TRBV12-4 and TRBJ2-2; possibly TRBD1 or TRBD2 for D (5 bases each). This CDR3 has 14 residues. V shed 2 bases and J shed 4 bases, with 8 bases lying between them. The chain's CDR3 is CASSLQGPTGELFF. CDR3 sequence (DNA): TGTGCCAGCAGTTTACAGGGACCCACCGGGGAGCTGTTTTTT.